One and the same sample provided the 30 T cell receptor beta chains below, sequenced in a study of T cells in Graves' hyperthyroidism and ophthalmopathy. RNA transcripts were the template for amplifying TCR beta CDR3 regions. The HTBI primer set drove a first-round RT-PCR of the TCR CDR3. TCRdb passed the multiplex PCR reads through MiXCR, listing each CDR3 protein once. The data contain about 760,000 distinct CDR3 sequences, roughly 32% of them seen just once; the ten biggest clones take up about a third. Source material: blood. These receptors all come from a woman aged 40 to 55 with Graves' hyperthyroidism.

A word on this clonotype: One end of the junction does not line up with germline, which may come from a read error. The chain employs TRBV7-2 and TRBJ1-4, with a possible D match to TRBD1 (6 bases). The CDR3 extends over 17 amino acids. Germline-derived CDR1 and CDR2 are SGHTA and FQGNSA. DNA for the CDR3: TGCGCCAGCAGCCAAGAAGGGGGGGCGCTGGCTAATGAAAAACTGTTTTTT. Translation gives CASSQEGGALANEKLFF. Drawing the rest from reference TRBV7-2 and TRBJ1-4, the complete variable domain is GAGVSQSPSNKVTEKGKDVELRCDPISGHTALYWYRQSLGQGLEFLIYFQGNSAPDKSGLPSDRFSAERTGGSVSTLTIQRTQQEDSAVYLCASSQEGGALANEKLFFGSGTQLSVL.

On this clonotype: This may stem from a read error, because a much larger clone lies one nucleotide away. This chain joins TRBV25-1 and TRBJ1-3, with unresolved D. V was cut by 11 bases and J by 1 base, with 9 bases left in between. CDR1 is MGHDK and CDR2 is SYGVNS in the germline V gene. This CDR3 comprises 12 residues. CDR3 protein: CAVEGSGNTIYF. In nucleotides, the CDR3 is TGTGCCGTCGAGGGTTCTGGAAACACCATATATTTT.

This clonotype came up many times. This sequence joins TRBV5-6 and TRBJ2-5; D is ambiguous. The CDR3 has 13 residues. Trimming took 2 bases from V and 5 from J, leaving 10 bases between them. From germline, CDR1 is SGHDT and CDR2 YYEEEE. The CDR3 nucleotides read TGTGCCAGCAGCTTTAGTTTTGGGGAGACCCAGTACTTC. Translated: CASSFSFGETQYF.

The CDR3 reads CASSATTGNFAEAFF. For the CDR3, the DNA is TGCGCCAGCAGCGCGACGACAGGGAATTTCGCTGAAGCTTTCTTT. The chain recombines TRBV5-1 with TRBJ1-1, with 7 bases matching TRBD1. CDR3 length equals 15 residues. The germline V gene has CDR1 SGHRS and CDR2 YFSETQ. Germline trimming cut 4 bases from V and 6 bases from J; bases unmatched to any gene: 12. Filled out from reference TRBV5-1 and TRBJ1-1, the complete variable domain reads KAGVTQTPRYLIKTRGQQVTLSCSPISGHRSVSWYQQTPGQGLQFLFEYFSETQRNKGNFPGRFSGRQFSNSRSEMNVSTLELGDSALYLCASSATTGNFAEAFFGQGTRLTVV.

This clonotype showed up many times. This chain joins TRBV7-9 and TRBJ1-5, with a weak D call TRBD1 (6 bases). This CDR3 region has 14 residues. Per germline, CDR1 SEHNR and CDR2 FQNEAQ (reference sequence). The V end was cut by 8 bases, the J end by 8 bases, with 19 bases between. The CDR3 DNA follows: TGTGCCAGCCCACTCCCGACAGGATTAAAGCCCCAGCATTTT. Its protein product is CASPLPTGLKPQHF.

This clonotype was observed a few times. The chain joins TRBV15 to TRBJ1-1, with D maybe TRBD1 (5 bases). The CDR3 sequence is 15 residues long. Germline V CDR1 and CDR2: LNHNV, YYDKDF (reference sequence). V lost 1 base and J lost 0, with 9 bases in between. CDR3 DNA: TGTGCCACCAGCAGAGGGACAAGAATGAACACTGAAGCTTTCTTT. The encoded protein is CATSRGTRMNTEAFF.

This clonotype was seen just once. This chain joins TRBV10-3 and TRBJ2-5; the D call may be TRBD1 or TRBD2 (6 bases each). Germline loops: CDR1 ENHRY, CDR2 SYGVKD. The CDR3 covers 13 residues. The ends were cut back, 4 bases at V and 5 bases at J, with 11 bases in the middle. The CDR3: CAISASGGETQYF. In DNA form, the CDR3 reads TGTGCCATCAGTGCTTCCGGGGGCGAGACCCAGTACTTC.

The count of this clonotype is one. The V and J genes are TRBV11-1 and TRBJ1-6; D gene unclear. Germline CDR1 SGHAT, CDR2 FQDESV (reference sequence). This CDR3 has 15 amino acids. The V end was cut by 8 bases, the J end by 0 bases, with 11 bases between. The CDR3: CASSEFSSYNSPLHF. The CDR3 DNA reads TGTGCCAGCTCCGAGTTTAGCTCCTATAATTCACCCCTCCACTTT.

This clonotype was counted a few times. This may come from a read error, since a much larger clone is one base off. The chain joins TRBV7-2 to TRBJ1-1; D is unresolved. This CDR3 is built from 13 residues. Trimming took off 0 bases at V and 9 bases at J, with 11 bases between the two ends. Germline V gene data show CDR1 as SGHTA and CDR2 as FQGNSA. Written as DNA, the CDR3 is TGTGCCAGCAGCTTAGCGGAGGGCAGGAAAGCTTTCTTT. Translating it yields CASSLAEGRKAFF.

V usage is TRBV25-1 and J usage is TRBJ1-6; D is possibly TRBD1 (5 bases). Trimming cost V 0 bases and J 10 bases, with 13 bases left between them. The CDR3 has 15 amino acids. Germline assignment: CDR1 MGHDK and CDR2 SYGVNS. CDR3 coding DNA: TGTGCCAGCAGTGAATATACGGGGGAGCGATCACCCCTCCACTTT. Protein product: CASSEYTGERSPLHF. Drawing the rest from reference TRBV25-1 and TRBJ1-6, the complete variable domain is EADIYQTPRYLVIGTGKKITLECSQTMGHDKMYWYQQDPGMELHLIHYSYGVNSTEKGDLSSESTVSRIRTEHFPLTLESARPSHTSQYLCASSEYTGERSPLHFGNGTRLTVT.

The chain is built from TRBV6-2 or TRBV6-3 and TRBJ1-1; maybe TRBD1 (5 bases). The CDR3 is 14 residues long. Germline V gene data show CDR1 as MNHEY and CDR2 as SVGEGT. V dropped 0 bases and J dropped 4 bases, with 9 bases sitting between them. DNA for the CDR3: TGTGCCAGCAGTTACTCTACGGGGGTCACTGAAGCTTTCTTT. Residues: CASSYSTGVTEAFF.

This clonotype has just a few counts. The chain links TRBV4-3 to TRBJ1-5; maybe TRBD1 (6 bases). V lost 3 bases and J 10 bases, leaving 19 bases between the germline ends. Looked up from germline, CDR1 is LGHNA and CDR2 is YSLEER. The CDR3 is 15 amino acids. CDR3 amino acids: CASSQSGTTGYPQHF. The CDR3 region has the DNA TGCGCCAGCAGCCAGTCCGGGACAACTGGTTATCCCCAGCATTTT.

This clonotype was seen many times. The chain employs TRBV6-5 and TRBJ1-1; tentative D call: TRBD1 (6 bases). V was trimmed by 6 bases and J by 5 bases, leaving 10 bases between them. Per germline, CDR1 MNHEY and CDR2 SVGAGI. The CDR3 is 12 amino acids. CDR3 coding DNA: TGTGCCAGCAGCCACACAGGGACTGAAGCTTTCTTT. Translation: CASSHTGTEAFF.

This sequence joins TRBV15 and TRBJ2-5; the D is unclear. The CDR3 runs 19 residues. Trimming shortened V by 5 bases and J by 5 bases, and 30 bases separated the two germline ends. Germline V gives CDR1 LNHNV, CDR2 YYDKDF (reference sequence). CDR3 amino acids: CATSGETLYETVLYETQYF. The CDR3 DNA reads TGTGCCACCAGCGGGGAAACCCTTTATGAGACCGTTTTATACGAGACCCAGTACTTC.

In its sample, this clonotype was seen a few times. The chain couples TRBV29-1 to TRBJ2-7, with D possibly called TRBD1 or TRBD2 (5 bases each). This CDR3 has 12 amino acids. Germline values: CDR1 SQVTM, CDR2 ANQGSEA. Trimming took off 8 bases at V and 2 bases at J, with 13 bases between the two ends. For the CDR3, the DNA is TGCAGCTTAGCCCGGGGCCCCTACGAGCAGTACTTC. Its protein product is CSLARGPYEQYF.

The chain uses TRBV28 and TRBJ1-1; 9 bases align to TRBD1. The J segment lost 8 bases and the V segment lost 5 bases, leaving 6 bases of the junction unmatched. Germline V gives CDR1 MDHEN, CDR2 SYDVKM. The CDR3 sequence is 13 residues long. CDR3 DNA: TGTGCCAGCAGTGTAAACAGGGGGCAGGAAGCTTTCTTT. Its protein is CASSVNRGQEAFF.

As to this clonotype: This may be a read error, as it is one base from a much larger clone. This chain links TRBV10-1 with TRBJ1-1; D is possibly TRBD1 (5 bases). Germline lookup yields CDR1 WNHNN and CDR2 SYGVQD (reference sequence). The CDR3 loop spans 16 amino acids. The V end lost 6 bases, the J end lost 0 bases, and 17 bases lay between the germline ends. In DNA form, the CDR3 reads TGCGCCAGCAGCCTGGACAAGGGTAGAGTGAACACTGAAGCTTTCTTT. Protein sequence: CASSLDKGRVNTEAFF.

This clonotype was counted between two and nine times. The V gene is TRBV19, the J gene TRBJ1-1; D may be TRBD1 (5 bases). Germline loops: CDR1 LNHDA, CDR2 SQIVND (reference sequence). Trimming left V 6 bases short and J 2 bases short, with 22 bases between. CDR3 size: 17 residues. CDR3 loop: CASSPGTTERRNTEAFF. CDR3 bases: TGTGCCAGTAGCCCCGGGACGACTGAACGACGAAACACTGAAGCTTTCTTT.

This clonotype was observed many times. The chain carries TRBV14 and TRBJ1-1; D call uncertain. This CDR3 is built from 13 residues. The germline V gene encodes CDR1 SGHDN and CDR2 FVKESK. V gave up 1 base and J gave up 4 bases, with 7 bases separating them. The DNA of the CDR3 is TGTGCCAGCAGCCAAGCGGGCGGCACTGAAGCTTTCTTT. Residues: CASSQAGGTEAFF.

V usage is TRBV12-3 or TRBV12-4 and J usage is TRBJ1-5; the D gene is possibly TRBD1 (5 bases). The CDR3 sequence is 14 residues long. The V end lost 2 bases, the J end lost 5 bases, and 10 bases lay between the germline ends. DNA for the CDR3: TGTGCCAGCAGTTTAAGCAGGGAAGATCAGCCCCAGCATTTT. Translated, it gives CASSLSREDQPQHF.

Ten or more counts support this clonotype. The rearrangement uses TRBV4-3 and TRBJ1-2; D gene uncertain. V lost 1 base, J lost 8 bases, and 8 bases lay in between. This CDR3 comprises 12 residues. Per the germline V gene, CDR1 is LGHNA and CDR2 is YSLEER. The CDR3 bases are TGCGCCAGCAGCCAAGCTCCGGGAGGCTACACCTTC. Its translation is CASSQAPGGYTF.

V gene TRBV6-4 combines with J gene TRBJ2-2, with D possibly being TRBD1 or TRBD2 (5 bases each). Between the trimmed V and J ends, which lost 0 bases and 6 bases, there was a span of 8 bases. This CDR3 region has 14 residues. Germline V gene lookup returns CDR1 MRHNA and CDR2 SNTAGT. DNA for the CDR3: TGTGCCAGCAGTGACTCGATGGGGGCCGGGGAGCTGTTTTTT. This gives the protein CASSDSMGAGELFF.

As to this clonotype: The CDR3 does not end in the conserved phenylalanine or tryptophan, so this is likely a read error. The limits of the CDR3 on the DNA are not certain, so only TCRdb's listed CDR3 is given. The chain has TRBV7-2 and TRBJ2-2; TRBD2 reflects the table's D call only, with no check against the DNA. Germline-derived CDR1 and CDR2 are SGHTA and FQGNSA. Including both end residues, the CDR3 is 12 amino acids long. The CDR3 region is CASSSGRGGRAG.

V gene TRBV12-3 or TRBV12-4 combines with J gene TRBJ1-5; 10 bases align to TRBD1. Unmatched junction bases numbered 6, after V lost 6 bases and J lost 7 bases. The CDR3 totals 14 residues. CDR3 bases: TGTGCCAGCAGCCGGCCGGGACAGGGGCAGCCCCAGCATTTT. This sequence encodes CASSRPGQGQPQHF.

The V gene is TRBV20-1, the J gene TRBJ2-7; TRBD1 matches at 8 bases. CDR1 DFQATT and CDR2 SNEGSKA come from the germline V gene (reference sequence). The V gene end was trimmed by 1 base and the J gene end by 5 bases; junction bases not matched to a gene: 4. The CDR3 contains 13 residues. CDR3 protein: CSARGTGRHEQYF. CDR3 nucleotide sequence: TGCAGTGCTAGAGGGACAGGGAGACACGAGCAGTACTTC.

This clonotype was seen repeatedly, ten times or more. V usage is TRBV20-1 and J usage is TRBJ2-7; possible D gene TRBD2, 6 bases. Trimming cost V 3 bases and J 7 bases, with 13 bases left between them. The CDR3 loop spans 12 amino acids. CDR1 and CDR2 (germline): DFQATT, SNEGSKA (reference sequence). CDR3 nucleotides: TGCAGTGCTAGGGGGGGTCTGCGGGAGCAGTACTTC. Amino acid sequence: CSARGGLREQYF.

This clonotype was picked up a small number of times. V is TRBV7-6 and J is TRBJ1-5; possibly TRBD1 for D (5 bases). The V gene lost 5 bases and the J gene lost 3 bases, with 23 bases spanning the gap. Germline CDR1 SGHVS, CDR2 FNYEAQ. This CDR3 spans 18 amino acids. The CDR3 loop is CASSPGLASQFNNQPQHF. The DNA for the CDR3 is TGTGCCAGCAGCCCGGGACTGGCCTCCCAATTTAACAATCAGCCCCAGCATTTT.

This clonotype was counted many times. CDR3 sequence reads: CASSSGDRANYGYTF. CDR3 nucleotide sequence: TGTGCCAGCAGCTCGGGCGACAGGGCTAACTATGGCTACACCTTC. The chain joins TRBV13 to TRBJ1-2, with 7 bases matching TRBD1. CDR1 is PRHDT and CDR2 is FYEKMQ in the germline V gene (reference sequence). CDR3 length equals 15 residues. V lost 4 bases and J lost 0; bases outside the gene matches: 5.

This clonotype has just a few counts. The chain couples TRBV6-1 to TRBJ2-7; TRBD2 is a possible D gene (5 bases). Germline assignment: CDR1 MNHNS and CDR2 SASEGT. The germline V and J ends were trimmed by 5 bases and 3 bases, with 17 bases remaining between them. The CDR3 is 15 residues long. The CDR3 DNA follows: TGTGCCAGCAGTCCACAGTGGACTGGGGTCTACGAGCAGTACTTC. Translated: CASSPQWTGVYEQYF.

This clonotype has at least ten counts. This sequence joins TRBV29-1 and TRBJ1-3; no definite D call. The CDR3 has 12 amino acids. Germline loops: CDR1 SQVTM, CDR2 ANQGSEA. V was shortened by 7 bases and J by 4 bases, with 11 bases between the two germline ends. CDR3 nucleotide sequence: TGCAGCGGTTGGTCGGAAGGAAACACCATATATTTT. This codes for CSGWSEGNTIYF.